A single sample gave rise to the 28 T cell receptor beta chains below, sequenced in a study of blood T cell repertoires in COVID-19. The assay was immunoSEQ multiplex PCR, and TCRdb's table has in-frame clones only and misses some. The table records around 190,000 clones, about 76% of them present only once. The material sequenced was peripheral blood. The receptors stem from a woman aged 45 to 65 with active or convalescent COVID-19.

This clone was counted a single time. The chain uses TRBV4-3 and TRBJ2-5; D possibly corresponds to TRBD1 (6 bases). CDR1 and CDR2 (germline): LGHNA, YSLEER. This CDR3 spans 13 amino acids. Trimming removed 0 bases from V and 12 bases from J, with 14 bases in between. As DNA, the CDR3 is TGCGCCAGCAGCCAAGAATGGGGGACACCAAAGTACTTC. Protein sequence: CASSQEWGTPKYF.

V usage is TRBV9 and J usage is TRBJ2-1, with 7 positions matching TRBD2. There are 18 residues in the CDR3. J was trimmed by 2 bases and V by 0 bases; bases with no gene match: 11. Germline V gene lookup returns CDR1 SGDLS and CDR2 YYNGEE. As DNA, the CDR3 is TGTGCCAGCAGCGTAGTGAGCGGAGCGGGGCTAGCCTACAATGAGCAGTTCTTC. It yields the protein CASSVVSGAGLAYNEQFF.

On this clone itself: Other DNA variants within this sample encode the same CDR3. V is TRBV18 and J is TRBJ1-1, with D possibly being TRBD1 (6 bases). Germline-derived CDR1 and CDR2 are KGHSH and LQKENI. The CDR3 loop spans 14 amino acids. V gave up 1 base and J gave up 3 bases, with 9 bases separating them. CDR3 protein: CASSPRGRDTEAFF. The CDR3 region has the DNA TGTGCCAGCTCACCACGGGGGCGCGACACTGAAGCTTTCTTT.

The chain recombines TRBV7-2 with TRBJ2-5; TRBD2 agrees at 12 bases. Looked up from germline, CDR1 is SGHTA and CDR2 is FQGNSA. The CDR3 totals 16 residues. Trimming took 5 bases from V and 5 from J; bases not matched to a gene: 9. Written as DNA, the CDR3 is TGTGCCAGCAGCAAACTAGCGGGAGGTGTGGCCGAGACCCAGTACTTC. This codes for CASSKLAGGVAETQYF.

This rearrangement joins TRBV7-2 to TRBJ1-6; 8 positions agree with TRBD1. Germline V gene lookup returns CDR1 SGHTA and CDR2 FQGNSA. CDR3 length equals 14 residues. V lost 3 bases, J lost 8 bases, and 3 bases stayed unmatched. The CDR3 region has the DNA TGTGCCAGCAGCTTGACAGGGGCCGATTCACCCCTCCACTTT. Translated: CASSLTGADSPLHF.

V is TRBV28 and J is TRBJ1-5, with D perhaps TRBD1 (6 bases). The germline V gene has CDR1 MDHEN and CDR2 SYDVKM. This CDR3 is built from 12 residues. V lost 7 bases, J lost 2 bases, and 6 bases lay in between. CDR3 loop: CASTGGNQPQHF. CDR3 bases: TGTGCCAGCACAGGGGGCAATCAGCCCCAGCATTTT.

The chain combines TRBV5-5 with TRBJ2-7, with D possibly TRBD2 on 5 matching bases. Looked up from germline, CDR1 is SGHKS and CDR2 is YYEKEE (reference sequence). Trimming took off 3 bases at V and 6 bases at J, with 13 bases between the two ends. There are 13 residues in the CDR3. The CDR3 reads CASSSITRGEQYF. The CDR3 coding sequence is TGTGCCAGCAGCTCAATAACTAGAGGCGAGCAGTACTTC.

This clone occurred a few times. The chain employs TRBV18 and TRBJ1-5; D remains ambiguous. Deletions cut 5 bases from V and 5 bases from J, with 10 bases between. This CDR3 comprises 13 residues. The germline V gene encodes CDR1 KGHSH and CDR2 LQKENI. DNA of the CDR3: TGTGCCAGCTCAGCCGGGGTGGATCAGCCCCAGCATTTT. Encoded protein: CASSAGVDQPQHF.

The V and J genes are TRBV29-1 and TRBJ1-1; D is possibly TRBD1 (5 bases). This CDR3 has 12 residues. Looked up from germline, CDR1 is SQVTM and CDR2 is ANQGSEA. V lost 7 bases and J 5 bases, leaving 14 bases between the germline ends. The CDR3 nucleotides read TGCAGCGCGGGACTTGGGGGGACTGAAGCTTTCTTT. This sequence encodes CSAGLGGTEAFF.

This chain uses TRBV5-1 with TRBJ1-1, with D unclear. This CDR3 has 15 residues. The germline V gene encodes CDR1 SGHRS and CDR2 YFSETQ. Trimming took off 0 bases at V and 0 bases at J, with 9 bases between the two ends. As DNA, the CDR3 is TGCGCCAGCAGCTTGGCCGGCCAGGTGAACACTGAAGCTTTCTTT. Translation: CASSLAGQVNTEAFF. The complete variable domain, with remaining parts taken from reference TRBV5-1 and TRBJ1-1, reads KAGVTQTPRYLIKTRGQQVTLSCSPISGHRSVSWYQQTPGQGLQFLFEYFSETQRNKGNFPGRFSGRQFSNSRSEMNVSTLELGDSALYLCASSLAGQVNTEAFFGQGTRLTVV.

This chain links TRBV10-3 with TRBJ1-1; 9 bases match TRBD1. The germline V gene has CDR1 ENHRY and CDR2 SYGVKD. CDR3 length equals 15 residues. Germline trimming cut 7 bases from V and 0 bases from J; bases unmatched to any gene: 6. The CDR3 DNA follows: TGTGCCATCAAGGACAGGGGTAGGATGAACACTGAAGCTTTCTTT. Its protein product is CAIKDRGRMNTEAFF.

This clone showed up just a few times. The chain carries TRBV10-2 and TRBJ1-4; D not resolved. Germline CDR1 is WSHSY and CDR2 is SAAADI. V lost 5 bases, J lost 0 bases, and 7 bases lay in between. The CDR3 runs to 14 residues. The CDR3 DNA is TGCGCCAGCAGTCCCCAGGCAACTAATGAAAAACTGTTTTTT. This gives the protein CASSPQATNEKLFF.

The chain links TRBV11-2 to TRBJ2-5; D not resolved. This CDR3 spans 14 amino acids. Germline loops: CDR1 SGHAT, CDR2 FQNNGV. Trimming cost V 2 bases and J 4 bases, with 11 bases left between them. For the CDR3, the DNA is TGTGCCAGCAGCTTACGACTCGAAGGAGAGACCCAGTACTTC. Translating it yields CASSLRLEGETQYF.

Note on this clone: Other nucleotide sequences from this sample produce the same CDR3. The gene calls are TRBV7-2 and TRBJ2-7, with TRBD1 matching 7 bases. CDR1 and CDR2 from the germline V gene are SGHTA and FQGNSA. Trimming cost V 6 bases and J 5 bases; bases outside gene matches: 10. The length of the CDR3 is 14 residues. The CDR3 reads CASSTLTGSHEQYF. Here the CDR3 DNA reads TGTGCCAGCAGTACTTTGACAGGGAGCCACGAGCAGTACTTC.

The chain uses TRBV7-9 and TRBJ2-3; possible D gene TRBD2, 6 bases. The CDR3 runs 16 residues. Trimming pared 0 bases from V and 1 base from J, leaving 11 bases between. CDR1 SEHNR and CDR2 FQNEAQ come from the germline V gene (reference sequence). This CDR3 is CASSLAVEGGTDTQYF. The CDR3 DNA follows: TGTGCCAGCAGCTTAGCCGTGGAGGGAGGCACAGATACGCAGTATTTT. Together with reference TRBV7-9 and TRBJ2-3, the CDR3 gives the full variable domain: DTGVSQNPRHKITKRGQNVTFRCDPISEHNRLYWYRQTLGQGPEFLTYFQNEAQLEKSRLLSDRFSAERPKGSFSTLEIQRTEQGDSAMYLCASSLAVEGGTDTQYFGPGTRLTVL.

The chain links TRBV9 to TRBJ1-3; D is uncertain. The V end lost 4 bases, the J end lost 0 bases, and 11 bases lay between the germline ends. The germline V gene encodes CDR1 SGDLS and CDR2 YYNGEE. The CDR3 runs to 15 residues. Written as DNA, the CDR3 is TGTGCCAGCAGCCCTAGTTCTCACTCTGGAAACACCATATATTTT. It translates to CASSPSSHSGNTIYF.

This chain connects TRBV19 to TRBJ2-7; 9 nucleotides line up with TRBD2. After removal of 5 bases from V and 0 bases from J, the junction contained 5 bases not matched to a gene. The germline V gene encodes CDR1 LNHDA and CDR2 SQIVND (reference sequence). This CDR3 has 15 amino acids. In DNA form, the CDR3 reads TGTGCCAGTAGTGAAATAGCGGGGGCCTCCTACGAGCAGTACTTC. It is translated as CASSEIAGASYEQYF.

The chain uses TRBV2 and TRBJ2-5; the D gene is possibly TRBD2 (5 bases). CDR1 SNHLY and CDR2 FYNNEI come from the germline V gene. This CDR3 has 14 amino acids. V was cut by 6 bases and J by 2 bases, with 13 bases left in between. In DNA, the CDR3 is TGTGCCAGCAGGTATTATAGGACTCAAGAGACCCAGTACTTC. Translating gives CASRYYRTQETQYF. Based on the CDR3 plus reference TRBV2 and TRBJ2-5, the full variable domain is EPEVTQTPSHQVTQMGQEVILRCVPISNHLYFYWYRQILGQKVEFLVSFYNNEISEKSEIFDDQFSVERPDGSNFTLKIRSTKLEDSAMYFCASRYYRTQETQYFGPGTRLLVL.

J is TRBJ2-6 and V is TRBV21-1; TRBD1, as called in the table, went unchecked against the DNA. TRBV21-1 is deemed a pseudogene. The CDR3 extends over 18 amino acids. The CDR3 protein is CASSNSWTHRSGANVLTF. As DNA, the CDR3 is TGTGCCAGCAGCAATTCCTGGACACATCGCTCTGGGGCCAACGTCCTGACTTTC.

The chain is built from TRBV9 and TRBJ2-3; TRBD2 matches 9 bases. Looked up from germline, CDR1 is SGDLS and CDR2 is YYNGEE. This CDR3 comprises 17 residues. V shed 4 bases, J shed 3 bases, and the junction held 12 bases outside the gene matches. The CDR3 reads CASSPLWSGGPTDTQYF. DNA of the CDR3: TGTGCCAGCAGCCCGCTGTGGAGCGGGGGGCCGACAGATACGCAGTATTTT.

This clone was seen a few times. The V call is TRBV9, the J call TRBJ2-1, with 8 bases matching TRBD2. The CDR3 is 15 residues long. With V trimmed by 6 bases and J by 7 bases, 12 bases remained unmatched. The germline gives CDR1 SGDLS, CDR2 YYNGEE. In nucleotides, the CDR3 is TGTGCCAGCACCTCACTAGCGGACTCTGGAAATGAGCAGTTCTTC. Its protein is CASTSLADSGNEQFF.

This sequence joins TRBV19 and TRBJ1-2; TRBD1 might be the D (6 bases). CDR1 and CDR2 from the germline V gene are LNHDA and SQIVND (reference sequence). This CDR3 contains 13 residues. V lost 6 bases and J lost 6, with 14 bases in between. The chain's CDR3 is CASSVRGKHGYTF. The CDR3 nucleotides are TGTGCCAGTAGCGTCAGGGGAAAGCATGGCTACACCTTC. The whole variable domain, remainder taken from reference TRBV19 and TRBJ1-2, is DGGITQSPKYLFRKEGQNVTLSCEQNLNHDAMYWYRQDPGQGLRLIYYSQIVNDFQKGDIAEGYSVSREKKESFPLTVTSAQKNPTAFYLCASSVRGKHGYTFGSGTRLTVV.

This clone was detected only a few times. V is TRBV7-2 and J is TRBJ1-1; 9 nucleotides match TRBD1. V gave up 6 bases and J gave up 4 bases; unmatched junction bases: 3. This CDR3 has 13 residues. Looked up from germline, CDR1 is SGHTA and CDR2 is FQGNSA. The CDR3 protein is CASRLTGGTEAFF. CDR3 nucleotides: TGTGCCAGCAGGCTGACAGGGGGCACTGAAGCTTTCTTT.

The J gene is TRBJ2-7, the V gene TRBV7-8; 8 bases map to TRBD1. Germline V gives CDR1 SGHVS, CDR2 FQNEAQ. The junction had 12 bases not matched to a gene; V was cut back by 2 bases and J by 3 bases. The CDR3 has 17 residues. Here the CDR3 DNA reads TGTGCCAGCAGCTTACGATTAACAGGACAGGGTGACTACGAGCAGTACTTC. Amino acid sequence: CASSLRLTGQGDYEQYF.

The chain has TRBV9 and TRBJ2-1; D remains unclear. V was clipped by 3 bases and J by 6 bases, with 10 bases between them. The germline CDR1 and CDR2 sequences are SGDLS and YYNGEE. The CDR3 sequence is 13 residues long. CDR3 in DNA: TGTGCCAGCAGCGCTGAGAGCCGCAATGAGCAGTTCTTC. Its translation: CASSAESRNEQFF.

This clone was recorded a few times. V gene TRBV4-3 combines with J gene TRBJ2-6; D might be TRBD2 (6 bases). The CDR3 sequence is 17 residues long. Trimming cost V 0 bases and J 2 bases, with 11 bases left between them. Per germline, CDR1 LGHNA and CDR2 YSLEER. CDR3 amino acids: CASSQEAREPGANVLTF. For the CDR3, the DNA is TGCGCCAGCAGCCAAGAGGCTCGGGAGCCTGGGGCCAACGTCCTGACTTTC.

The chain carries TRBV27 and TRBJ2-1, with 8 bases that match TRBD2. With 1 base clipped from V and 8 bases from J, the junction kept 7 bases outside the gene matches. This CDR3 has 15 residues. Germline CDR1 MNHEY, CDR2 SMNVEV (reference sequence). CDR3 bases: TGTGCCAGCAGTTTATTGCGGGAGGATGTGTATGAGCAGTTCTTC. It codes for CASSLLREDVYEQFF.

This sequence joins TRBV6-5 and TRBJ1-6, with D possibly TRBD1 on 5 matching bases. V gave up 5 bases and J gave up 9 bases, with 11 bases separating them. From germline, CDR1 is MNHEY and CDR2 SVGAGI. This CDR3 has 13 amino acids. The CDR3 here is CASSMDTGSPLHF. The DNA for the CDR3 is TGTGCCAGCAGTATGGACACTGGTTCACCCCTCCACTTT.